This TCR beta chain was documented in a study of blood T cell repertoires in COVID-19. Looking at the study overall: The United States, Italy and Spain supplied acute and convalescent COVID-19 samples. T cells, B-cell-depleted T cells, or PBMCs supplied cDNA or gDNA.

The CDR3 is made up of 14 amino acids. CDR1 and CDR2 (germline): KGHSH, LQKENI. V was trimmed by 3 bases and J by 1 base, leaving 9 bases between them. In the authors' methods: Reference gene primers were amplified, and this amplification served to estimate nucleated cell counts. TCRdb's table, derived via immunoSEQ multiplex PCR, lists solely in-frame clones and lacks some. Clone size and V and J calls were adopted from that table, with D and trimming inferred from the DNA. Counted here are about 130,000 clones, approximately 80% occurring once; the ten biggest clones make up around 15%. The clonotype comes from a woman aged 45-59 years with acute or convalescent COVID-19. Sequencing was carried out using peripheral blood. The chain recombines TRBV18 with TRBJ1-1, with D unclear. The CDR3 bases are TGTGCCAGCTCACCTTTATCAGAGAACACTGAAGCTTTCTTT. It is translated as CASSPLSENTEAFF.